Listed below are T cell receptor beta chains from one sample, sequenced in a study of T cell responses to AZD1222 COVID-19 vaccine. Sequenced by immunoSEQ multiplex PCR; TCRdb stores in-frame clones only, minus some. The sample has about 81,000 clones, just over 85% seen once; the top ten hold 5.6%. The sample was peripheral blood, taken 28 days after the second AZD1222 dose. The origin of the receptors is an adult who received the AZD1222 COVID-19 vaccine. Each CDR3 is given with its conserved first and last residue. Fields, in order: CDR3 DNA, CDR3 protein, D gene, J gene, V gene, clone size. The D gene is left open where the match is weak. Clone size is given for some rows only: seen once, a few or many times, or a class if the clone is expanded.

TGTGCCAGCAGGGGAGGGGGAGCGTTCGCAGATACGCAGTATTTT CASRGGGAFADTQYF NA TRBJ2-3 TRBV2 few
TGTGCCAGCAGCTGGACAGCAGGAACTAATGAAAAACTGTTTTTT CASSWTAGTNEKLFF NA TRBJ1-4 TRBV7-9 NA
TGCGCCAGCAGCCCCCGGGAGTGGAACAGGGCAAGCGAGCAGTACTTC CASSPREWNRASEQYF NA TRBJ2-7 TRBV5-1 few
TGCGCCAGCAGCCAAGAGTACAGGGGGTCTGGGGCTGAAGCTTTCTTT CASSQEYRGSGAEAFF TRBD1 TRBJ1-1 TRBV4-1 NA
TGTGCCAGCAGCATCCTCAGGAGTTCTGGAAACACCATATATTTT CASSILRSSGNTIYF NA TRBJ1-3 TRBV7-8 NA
TGCGCCAGCAGCCAAGAGATGGGTGGGTACACCGGGGAGCTGTTTTTT CASSQEMGGYTGELFF NA TRBJ2-2 TRBV4-1 NA
TGTGCCAGCAGTTTATTCCTAGCGGTATCCTCCTACAATGAGCAGTTCTTC CASSLFLAVSSYNEQFF TRBD2 TRBJ2-1 TRBV28 NA
TGTGCCAGCGCCACCCAGGGGGCCGGTACAGATACGCAGTATTTT CASATQGAGTDTQYF TRBD1 TRBJ2-3 TRBV18 NA
TGTGCCAGCTCACCACAACAACAGGGTATCGGATACGAGCAGTACTTC CASSPQQQGIGYEQYF NA TRBJ2-7 TRBV18 once
TGTGCCAGCAGTCGAAGGACAGGGGAGTTAGATACGCAGTATTTT CASSRRTGELDTQYF TRBD1 TRBJ2-3 TRBV27 NA
TGTGCCAGCACCCAATTCAGTTTCAACACCGGGGAGCTGTTTTTT CASTQFSFNTGELFF NA TRBJ2-2 TRBV27 NA
TGTGCCAGCAGTTGGGGACAGGGAAACACTGAAGCTTTCTTT CASSWGQGNTEAFF TRBD1 TRBJ1-1 TRBV6-5 once
TGTGCCAGCAGCCAAGAAAAAACAGGGTCCTACGAGCAGTACTTC CASSQEKTGSYEQYF NA TRBJ2-7 TRBV3-1/TRBV3-2 once
TGTGCCAGCAGGGGCTTGAGCACAGATACGCAGTATTTT CASRGLSTDTQYF NA TRBJ2-3 TRBV25-1 NA
TGCGCCAGCAGCCCAACCCTAGGACTTACCACAGATACGCAGTATTTT CASSPTLGLTTDTQYF NA TRBJ2-3 TRBV10-1 NA
TGTGCCAGCAGCCCCCCCGGGAGGGCGGGAGGGCAAGAGACCCAGTACTTC CASSPPGRAGGQETQYF TRBD2 TRBJ2-5 TRBV7-2 NA
TGTGCCAGTAGTATTGCTAACCAAGAGACCCAGTACTTC CASSIANQETQYF NA TRBJ2-5 TRBV19 NA
TGTGCCAGCACCCCAACAGGGGGCAATGAGCAGTTCTTC CASTPTGGNEQFF TRBD1 TRBJ2-1 TRBV12-3/TRBV12-4 NA
TGCGCCAGCAGCTCGTTTGACAGGGGCACAGATACGCAGTATTTT CASSSFDRGTDTQYF TRBD1 TRBJ2-3 TRBV5-1 NA
TGTGCCAGCGGGGGACTAGCAGCCTACAATGAGCAGTTCTTC CASGGLAAYNEQFF TRBD2 TRBJ2-1 TRBV11-2 NA
TGTGCCAGCAGCCCATCAGGGGCAGGTTACGAGCAGTACTTC CASSPSGAGYEQYF NA TRBJ2-7 TRBV7-2 NA
TGTGCCAGCAGTACAGGGTTCCCTTTTGAAGCTTTCTTT CASSTGFPFEAFF NA TRBJ1-1 TRBV6-5 NA